This TCR beta chain was retrieved from a study of molecular identifiers for immune sequencing clone quantification. TCRdb reprocessed the PCR reads via MiXCR and lists one record per CDR3 protein. The table has roughly 320,000 distinct CDR3 sequences, over 20% seen once. There are many counts of this clonotype. Germline-derived CDR1 and CDR2 are SNHLY and FYNNEI. Trimming shortened V by 10 bases and J by 5 bases, and 17 bases separated the two germline ends. This CDR3 contains 13 residues. The sample was naive CD8+ T cells from blood, with Jurkat cell RNA spiked in. This sample's subset: FACS-sorted CD8+CD4-CCR7+CD45RA+ naive T cells. V and J are TRBV2 and TRBJ1-1; TRBD1 is a possible D gene (5 bases). The receptor's source is a human donor in good health. Some libraries in this study had Jurkat cell RNA spiked in. The CDR3 nucleotides are TGTGCCACCCGAGGAGATGGGGGTACTGAAGCTTTCTTT. Translating it yields CATRGDGGTEAFF.